Included here is one TCR beta chain sequence, with context. Trimming shortened V by 1 base and J by 0 bases, and 11 bases separated the two germline ends. The germline CDR1 and CDR2 sequences are SQVTM and ANQGSEA. The CDR3 is 15 residues long. Assay: immunoSEQ multiplex PCR; the TCRdb copy retains only in-frame clones and omits some. The top ten clones hold 1.8% of a sample with some 120,000 clones, 90% of them seen once. These data come from a study of blood T cell repertoires in COVID-19. Study-level information: The origin of the acute and convalescent COVID-19 samples was the United States, Italy and Spain. In each case, the material was cDNA or gDNA derived from T cells, B-cell-depleted T cells, or PBMCs.

The chain is built from TRBV29-1 and TRBJ2-3; D perhaps matches TRBD1 (6 bases). What was sequenced was peripheral blood. This receptor was obtained from a human donor with active COVID-19. The donor label of this sample is uncertain. This chain's CDR3 is CSVEGGQSSTDTQYF. CDR3 bases: TGCAGCGTTGAAGGGGGGCAATCTAGCACAGATACGCAGTATTTT.